This T cell receptor (beta chain) was found in a study of metastatic and nonmetastatic thyroid tumors. As for the study in general: A comparison of repertoires was made across blood and tumor or nodule tissue from malignant and benign thyroid patients.

No treatment of any kind had been given to any patient before thyroid surgery. TCRdb re-analyzed the PCR reads through MiXCR. The table shows about 43,000 clones, with under 4% occurring only once. This clone was seen many times. Its antigen is unknown. A much larger clone lies a single base off, so this may be a read error. The sample carries other DNA sequences with the same CDR3. CDR1 and CDR2 from the germline V gene are MGHRA and YSYEKL. The CDR3 totals 15 residues. V was clipped by 3 bases and J by 8 bases, with 14 bases between them. Whole-study findings and limits: Significantly higher TCR beta diversity was reportedly seen in malignant thyroid tumors than benign nodules, in blood and tumor.

The V gene is TRBV4-1, the J gene TRBJ1-6, with D possibly being TRBD1 (5 bases). The sample was blood. This sequence was found in a female donor with papillary thyroid cancer or a benign thyroid nodule (not recorded which). Some clones in this sample may be carry-over from other donors' samples. The CDR3 sequence: CASSQGQGGYSPLHF. The CDR3 bases are TGCGCCAGCAGCCAGGGGCAGGGAGGGTATTCACCCCTCCACTTT.